These 15 T cell receptor beta chains were sequenced from one sample in a study of cytotoxic CD8 clonotypes in ibrutinib-treated CLL. Libraries were prepared by immunoSEQ multiplex PCR; TCRdb keeps only in-frame clonotypes and omits some of them. The sample includes about 180,000 clones, under 85% of them seen just once. Specimen: PBMCs, collected after 24 months of ibrutinib treatment. These receptors all come from a human donor with chronic lymphocytic leukemia.

The count of this clone is one. The chain uses TRBV6-1 and TRBJ2-7, with D perhaps being TRBD1 or TRBD2 (5 bases each). This CDR3 contains 13 residues. The V gene's germline CDR1 is MNHNS and CDR2 SASEGT. Trimming took 6 bases from V and 2 from J, leaving 11 bases between them. The CDR3 sequence: CASSRDGTYEQYF. CDR3 DNA: TGTGCCAGCAGCCGGGACGGAACCTACGAGCAGTACTTC.

This clone has only a few counts. The sample carries other DNA sequences with the same CDR3. The rearrangement links TRBV5-6 to TRBJ2-5; TRBD2 matches at 7 bases. V shed 2 bases, J shed 4 bases, and the junction held 2 bases outside the gene matches. Germline CDR1 is SGHDT and CDR2 is YYEEEE. CDR3 length: 13 amino acids. The CDR3 DNA follows: TGTGCCAGCAGCTTTTCGGGGGGAGAGACCCAGTACTTC. Protein sequence: CASSFSGGETQYF.

The rearrangement links TRBV5-8 to TRBJ1-1; TRBD1 matches 7 bases. Trimming took 4 bases from V and 1 from J; bases not matched to a gene: 4. The CDR3 consists of 14 residues. From germline, CDR1 is SGHTS and CDR2 YDEGEE. CDR3 residues: CASSPRQGNTEAFF. The CDR3 nucleotides are TGTGCCAGCAGCCCCCGACAGGGGAACACTGAAGCTTTCTTT.

The V gene is TRBV10-1, the J gene TRBJ1-5, with D unclear. The CDR3 spans 13 residues. The V gene's germline CDR1 is WNHNN and CDR2 SYGVQD (reference sequence). Between the trimmed V and J ends, which lost 6 bases and 5 bases, there was a span of 11 bases. CDR3 nucleotide sequence: TGCGCCAGCAGCGGGAACTACCATCAGCCCCAGCATTTT. This encodes CASSGNYHQPQHF.

This rearrangement joins TRBV29-1 to TRBJ1-2; the D gene is possibly TRBD1 (6 bases). Germline CDR1 SQVTM, CDR2 ANQGSEA. CDR3 length equals 13 residues. The V and J ends lost 4 bases and 2 bases respectively, with 11 bases between them. The CDR3 loop is CSVALTGNYGYTF. The CDR3 DNA sequence: TGCAGCGTTGCCCTTACAGGGAACTATGGCTACACCTTC.

The V and J genes are TRBV6-6 and TRBJ1-5; 7 nucleotides align to TRBD1. The J segment lost 4 bases and the V segment lost 6 bases, leaving 3 bases of the junction unmatched. The CDR3 is made up of 13 amino acids. Per germline, CDR1 MNHNY and CDR2 SVGAGI (reference sequence). In DNA, the CDR3 is TGTGCCAGCAGCCCCAGGGGGAATCAGCCCCAGCATTTT. It yields the protein CASSPRGNQPQHF.

The chain combines TRBV30 with TRBJ1-3; no reliable D call. This CDR3 comprises 13 residues. CDR1 and CDR2 from the germline V gene are GTSNPN and SVGIG (reference sequence). The V end lost 0 bases, the J end lost 3 bases, and 6 bases lay between the germline ends. The chain's CDR3 is CAWSVAGGNTIYF. The CDR3, as DNA: TGTGCCTGGAGTGTAGCAGGTGGAAACACCATATATTTT.

This clone was recorded only once. V usage is TRBV6-1 and J usage is TRBJ1-2; 9 bases are a match to TRBD1. CDR3 length equals 16 residues. V was pared by 4 bases and J by 3 bases, with 9 bases of the junction left unmatched. Germline loops: CDR1 MNHNS, CDR2 SASEGT. The CDR3 bases are TGTGCCAGCAGTGTAAGGCCCGGGACAGGGTACTATGGCTACACCTTC. It translates to CASSVRPGTGYYGYTF.

The chain links TRBV7-9 to TRBJ2-2; tentative D call: TRBD2 (7 bases). V was trimmed by 5 bases and J by 5 bases, leaving 18 bases between them. The V gene's germline CDR1 is SEHNR and CDR2 FQNEAQ (reference sequence). This CDR3 is built from 16 residues. This CDR3 is CASSRFGGLDTGELFF. The CDR3 nucleotides are TGTGCCAGCAGCCGCTTCGGGGGGCTAGATACCGGGGAGCTGTTTTTT.

The chain couples TRBV11-3 to TRBJ2-7; D assignment may be TRBD1 or TRBD2 (5 bases each). There are 14 residues in the CDR3. Germline CDR1 reads SGHNT; CDR2 reads YENEEA. The germline V and J ends were trimmed by 4 bases and 0 bases, with 10 bases remaining between them. The CDR3 protein is CASSSYGASYEQYF. The CDR3 bases are TGTGCCAGCAGCTCCTACGGGGCCTCCTACGAGCAGTACTTC.

This clone occurred once. The chain employs TRBV7-8 and TRBJ1-4, with D unresolved. The germline gives CDR1 SGHVS, CDR2 FQNEAQ. V was cut by 1 base and J by 6 bases, with 12 bases left in between. The CDR3 is 15 amino acids. Here the CDR3 DNA reads TGTGCCAGCAGCTTAGGGCGGTCCACCGATGAAAAACTGTTTTTT. Translated, it gives CASSLGRSTDEKLFF.

This chain joins TRBV5-1 and TRBJ1-4; 10 positions agree with TRBD1. Germline V lookup: CDR1 SGHRS, CDR2 YFSETQ. The CDR3 loop spans 17 amino acids. With V trimmed by 4 bases and J by 1 base, 7 bases remained unmatched. CDR3 amino acids: CASSRGDRGLTNEKLFF. The CDR3 DNA follows: TGCGCCAGCAGCCGGGGGGACAGGGGATTAACTAATGAAAAACTGTTTTTT.

The chain has TRBV19 and TRBJ1-1, with D possibly TRBD1 on 6 matching bases. The ends were cut back, 7 bases at V and 8 bases at J, with 17 bases in the middle. Germline V CDR1 and CDR2: LNHDA, SQIVND (reference sequence). The CDR3 loop spans 13 amino acids. The CDR3 protein is CASKSGEPREAFF. CDR3 nucleotides: TGTGCCAGTAAGTCAGGGGAGCCTCGGGAAGCTTTCTTT.

This chain joins TRBV5-1 and TRBJ2-7; D uncertain. Looked up from germline, CDR1 is SGHRS and CDR2 is YFSETQ. The CDR3 sequence is 13 residues long. V lost 4 bases, J lost 3 bases, and 11 bases lay in between. The CDR3 loop is CASSPRGGYEQYF. In nucleotides, the CDR3 is TGCGCCAGCAGCCCCCGAGGCGGCTACGAGCAGTACTTC.

The V and J genes are TRBV5-8 and TRBJ1-2; the D gene is possibly TRBD1 (5 bases). The CDR3 runs 12 residues. Germline V lookup: CDR1 SGHTS, CDR2 YDEGEE. The V end was cut by 1 base, the J end by 8 bases, with 9 bases between. This chain's CDR3 is CASSLRGYGYTF. DNA of the CDR3: TGTGCCAGCAGCTTGAGGGGTTACGGCTACACCTTC.